Listed below are T cell receptor beta chains from one sample, sequenced in a study of technical replicates of blood from several donors. The protocol was immunoSEQ multiplex PCR, while the TCRdb copy is restricted to in-frame clones and leaves out a portion. The data show just over 60,000 clones, with approximately 87% seen just once and about 5% held by the top ten. The sample comprised PBMCs. The receptors here all came from a human donor in good health. Some clones in this sample may be carry-over from other donors' samples. Each CDR3 is given with its conserved first and last residue. Fields, in order: V gene, J gene, clone size, D gene, CDR3 protein, CDR3 DNA. The D gene is left open where the match is weak. Size is omitted from some rows. Given values are once, few, many or a class for expanded clones.

V: TRBV6-5; J: TRBJ1-2; size: NA; D: TRBD1; CDR3: CASRTPGGAGYGYTF; DNA: TGTGCCAGCAGAACCCCAGGGGGCGCAGGGTATGGCTACACCTTC
V: TRBV7-7; J: TRBJ2-1; size: NA; D: NA; CDR3: CASSLELGVEQFF; DNA: TGTGCCAGCAGCTTAGAACTAGGAGTTGAGCAGTTCTTC
V: TRBV7-2; J: TRBJ2-7; size: NA; D: TRBD2; CDR3: CASSPRRLAGGTYEQYF; DNA: TGTGCCAGCAGCCCCCGAAGACTAGCGGGGGGGACCTACGAGCAGTACTTC
V: TRBV15; J: TRBJ1-1; size: once; D: NA; CDR3: CATTPVMNTEAFF; DNA: TGTGCCACCACCCCAGTTATGAACACTGAAGCTTTCTTT
V: TRBV7-9; J: TRBJ2-6; size: once; D: TRBD1; CDR3: CASSSPRQGAFGANVLTF; DNA: TGTGCCAGCAGCTCTCCGAGACAGGGGGCATTTGGGGCCAACGTCCTGACTTTC
V: TRBV9; J: TRBJ2-7; size: NA; D: TRBD1; CDR3: CASSQRSGQGNYEQYF; DNA: TGTGCCAGCAGCCAACGATCGGGACAGGGCAATTACGAGCAGTACTTC
V: TRBV6-6; J: TRBJ1-5; size: NA; D: NA; CDR3: CASSYSDRNQPQHF; DNA: TGTGCCAGCAGTTACTCAGATCGGAATCAGCCCCAGCATTTT
V: TRBV4-3; J: TRBJ2-3; size: once; D: NA; CDR3: CASSQESPRLGRDTQYF; DNA: TGCGCCAGCAGCCAAGAGAGCCCCCGACTGGGTAGAGATACGCAGTATTTT
V: TRBV7-3; J: TRBJ2-5; size: NA; D: NA; CDR3: CASSSQGQETQYF; DNA: TGTGCCAGCAGCTCTCAGGGACAAGAGACCCAGTACTTC
V: TRBV18; J: TRBJ2-2; size: NA; D: NA; CDR3: CASSEQGNTGELFF; DNA: TGTGCCAGCTCAGAACAGGGTAACACCGGGGAGCTGTTTTTT
V: TRBV5-6; J: TRBJ2-7; size: NA; D: TRBD2; CDR3: CASSREAGVGYEQYF; DNA: TGTGCCAGCAGCAGGGAGGCGGGGGTTGGGTACGAGCAGTACTTC
V: TRBV4-2; J: TRBJ1-5; size: NA; D: TRBD1; CDR3: CASSQDLTGGVQPQHF; DNA: TGTGCCAGCAGCCAAGATCTCACAGGGGGCGTTCAGCCCCAGCATTTT
V: TRBV4-2; J: TRBJ1-3; size: NA; D: NA; CDR3: CASSPGGSGNTIYF; DNA: TGTGCCAGCAGCCCGGGTGGCTCTGGAAACACCATATATTTT
V: TRBV6-6; J: TRBJ2-1; size: NA; D: TRBD2; CDR3: CASRDGTSGGHEQFF; DNA: TGTGCCAGCAGGGACGGGACTAGCGGGGGCCATGAGCAGTTCTTC
V: TRBV4-2; J: TRBJ1-3; size: once; D: NA; CDR3: CASSQVPYVMYSGNTIYF; DNA: TGTGCCAGCAGCCAAGTCCCCTACGTGATGTACTCTGGAAACACCATATATTTT
V: TRBV6-4; J: TRBJ2-7; size: once; D: TRBD1; CDR3: CASTGGYSYEQYF; DNA: TGTGCCAGCACAGGGGGATACTCCTACGAGCAGTACTTC
V: TRBV7-6; J: TRBJ2-5; size: NA; D: TRBD1; CDR3: CASSLVHRGRTQETQYF; DNA: TGTGCCAGCAGCTTGGTTCACAGGGGACGAACCCAAGAGACCCAGTACTTC
V: TRBV5-5; J: TRBJ2-5; size: NA; D: TRBD2; CDR3: CASSSLAGTLQETQYF; DNA: TGTGCCAGCAGTTCCTTAGCGGGAACCCTCCAAGAGACCCAGTACTTC
V: TRBV11-2; J: TRBJ2-1; size: NA; D: NA; CDR3: CASSPTGGRGEQFF; DNA: TGTGCCAGCAGCCCGACAGGAGGACGGGGTGAGCAGTTCTTC
V: TRBV2; J: TRBJ2-7; size: NA; D: TRBD2; CDR3: CASSVDKGGTSVEQYF; DNA: TGTGCCAGCAGTGTTGATAAAGGCGGGACTAGCGTCGAGCAGTACTTC
V: TRBV5-6; J: TRBJ1-2; size: NA; D: NA; CDR3: CASSLWAGYGHTF; DNA: TGTGCCAGCAGCTTGTGGGCAGGGTATGGCCACACCTTC
V: TRBV29-1; J: TRBJ1-2; size: NA; D: NA; CDR3: CSVDVTGRTGYTF; DNA: TGCAGCGTGGACGTGACAGGCCGAACGGGCTACACCTTC
V: TRBV2; J: TRBJ2-2; size: NA; D: NA; CDR3: CASRAGLGELFF; DNA: TGTGCCAGCAGGGCGGGACTCGGGGAGCTGTTTTTT